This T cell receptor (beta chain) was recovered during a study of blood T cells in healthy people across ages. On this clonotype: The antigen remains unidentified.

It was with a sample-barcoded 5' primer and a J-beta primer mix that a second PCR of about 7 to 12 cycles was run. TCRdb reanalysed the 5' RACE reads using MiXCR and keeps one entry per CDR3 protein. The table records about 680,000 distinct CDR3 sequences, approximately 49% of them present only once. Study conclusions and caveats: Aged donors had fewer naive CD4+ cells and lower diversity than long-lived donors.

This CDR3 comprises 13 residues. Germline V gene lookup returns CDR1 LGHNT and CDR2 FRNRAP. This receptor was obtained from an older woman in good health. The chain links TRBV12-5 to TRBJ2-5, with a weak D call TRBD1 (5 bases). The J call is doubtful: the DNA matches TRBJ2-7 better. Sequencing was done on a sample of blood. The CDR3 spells CASGLGGHLEQYF. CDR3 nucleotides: TGTGCTAGTGGTTTGGGCGGACACCTCGAGCAGTACTTC.